This T cell receptor beta chain is drawn from a study of kidney transplant recipient with SARS-CoV-2 infection. TCRdb analysed the reads with MiXCR anew, one entry per CDR3 protein. Found here are 200,000 to 300,000 distinct CDR3 sequences, 29% of them singletons; the top ten hold roughly 7%. The CDR3 is made up of 16 amino acids. The V and J ends lost 4 bases and 4 bases respectively, with 22 bases between them. Germline V gene sequence: CDR1 GTSNPN, CDR2 SVGIG (reference sequence). This clonotype was seen more than once but under ten times. Specimen: a blood sample, collected at baseline and on roughly day 110 from a kidney transplant recipient. The source of this sequence is a male patient between 25 and 40 years old who had COVID-19 and was a kidney transplant recipient. Some T cells here may be from the graft donor. The chain has TRBV30 and TRBJ1-2; D is unresolved. The CDR3 DNA sequence: TGTGCCTGGATAGGTAGGCGTTATAGAAAGACCTATGGCTACACCTTC. Its protein product is CAWIGRRYRKTYGYTF.